Described below is a single T cell receptor beta chain sequence and its context. This entry comes from a study of blood T cell repertoires in COVID-19. Study information: The study drew acute and convalescent COVID-19 samples from the United States, Italy and Spain.

V gave up 4 bases and J gave up 6 bases, with 12 bases separating them. Germline CDR1 is LGHDT and CDR2 is YNNKEL (reference sequence). The CDR3 is 13 residues long. The method was immunoSEQ multiplex PCR; TCRdb's version includes in-frame clones alone and lacks a portion of them. The table lists about 270,000 clones, under 90% of them singletons. The chain carries TRBV3-1 (or the pseudogene TRBV3-2) and TRBJ1-2, with D perhaps TRBD1 (6 bases). Sequenced: peripheral blood. The sequence was obtained from a woman aged 50 to 60 who had recovered from COVID-19. The CDR3 DNA reads as TGTGCCAGCAGCCCTGGGACACGTGATGGCTACACCTTC. Translating it yields CASSPGTRDGYTF.